This entry concerns a single T cell receptor beta chain. Its antigen is unidentified. V trimming: 4 bases; J trimming: 2 bases; junction bases outside the gene matches: 8. The CDR3 sequence is 15 residues long. Germline CDR1 is GTSNPN and CDR2 is SVGIG (reference sequence). The sample is drawn from a study of T cells after yellow fever vaccination. Study overall: SMART-Seq v4 Ultra Low Input served to prepare low-cell-number fractions. Overall study results and limits: A weaker but faster secondary response was observed, peaking on day 5 versus 15.

One entry per CDR3 protein results from TCRdb running MiXCR on the 5' RACE reads. The sample lists almost 600,000 distinct CDR3 sequences; 13% were seen once. This rearrangement joins TRBV30 to TRBJ2-1, with TRBD2 identical over 7 bases. The sample consisted of PBMCs, taken on the day of the yellow fever booster vaccination. This TCR came from a man in his thirties or forties who received the YFV17D yellow fever vaccine. For the CDR3, the DNA is TGTGCCTGGAACCCCCCCAGCGGGGCCTACAATGAGCAGTTCTTC. This encodes CAWNPPSGAYNEQFF.